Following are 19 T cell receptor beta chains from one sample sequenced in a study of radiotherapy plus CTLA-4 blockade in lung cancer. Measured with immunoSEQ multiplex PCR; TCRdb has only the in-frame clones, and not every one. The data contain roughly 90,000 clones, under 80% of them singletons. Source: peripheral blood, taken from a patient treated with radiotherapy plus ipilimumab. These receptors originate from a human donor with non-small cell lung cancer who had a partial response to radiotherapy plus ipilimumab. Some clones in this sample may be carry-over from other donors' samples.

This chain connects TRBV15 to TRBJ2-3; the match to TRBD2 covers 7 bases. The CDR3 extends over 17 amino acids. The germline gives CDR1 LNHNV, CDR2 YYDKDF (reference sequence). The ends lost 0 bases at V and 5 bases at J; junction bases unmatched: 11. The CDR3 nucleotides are TGTGCCACCAGCAGAGATCGGGGGAGGGGCGGCCGAGATACGCAGTATTTT. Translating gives CATSRDRGRGGRDTQYF.

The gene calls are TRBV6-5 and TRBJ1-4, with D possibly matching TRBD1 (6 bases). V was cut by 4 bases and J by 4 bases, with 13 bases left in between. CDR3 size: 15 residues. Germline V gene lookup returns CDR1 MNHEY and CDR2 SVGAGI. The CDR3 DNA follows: TGTGCCAGCAGTTCCCAACAGGGAATTAATGAAAAACTGTTTTTT. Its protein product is CASSSQQGINEKLFF.

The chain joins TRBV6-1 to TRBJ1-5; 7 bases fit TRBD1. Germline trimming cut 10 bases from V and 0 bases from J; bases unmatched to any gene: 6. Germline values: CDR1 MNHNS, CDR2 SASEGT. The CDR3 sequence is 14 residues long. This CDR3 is CATGGEYSNQPQHF. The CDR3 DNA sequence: TGTGCCACAGGGGGAGAGTATAGCAATCAGCCCCAGCATTTT.

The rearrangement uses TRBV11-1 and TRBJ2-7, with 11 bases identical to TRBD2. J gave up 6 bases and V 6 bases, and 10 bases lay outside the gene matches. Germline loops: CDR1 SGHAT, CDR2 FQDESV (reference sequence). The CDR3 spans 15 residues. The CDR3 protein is CASSPTSGNLGEQYF. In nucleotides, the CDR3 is TGTGCCAGCAGTCCGACTAGCGGGAATTTGGGCGAGCAGTACTTC.

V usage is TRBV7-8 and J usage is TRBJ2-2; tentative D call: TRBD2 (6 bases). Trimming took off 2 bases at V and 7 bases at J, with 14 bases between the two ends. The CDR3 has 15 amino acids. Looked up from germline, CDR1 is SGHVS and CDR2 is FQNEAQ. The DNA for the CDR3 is TGTGCCAGCAGCTTAAACAGCGGCGGGATCGGGGAGCTGTTTTTT. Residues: CASSLNSGGIGELFF. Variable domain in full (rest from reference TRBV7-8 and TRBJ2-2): GAGVSQSPRYKVAKRGQDVALRCDPISGHVSLFWYQQALGQGPEFLTYFQNEAQLDKSGLPSDRFFAERPEGSVSTLKIQRTQQEDSAVYLCASSLNSGGIGELFFGEGSRLTVL.

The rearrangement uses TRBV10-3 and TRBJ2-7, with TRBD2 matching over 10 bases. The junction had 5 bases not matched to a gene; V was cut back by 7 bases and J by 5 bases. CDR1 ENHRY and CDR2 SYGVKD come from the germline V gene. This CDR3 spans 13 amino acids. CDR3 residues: CAITSGLADEQYF. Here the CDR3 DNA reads TGTGCCATCACCAGCGGACTAGCGGACGAGCAGTACTTC.

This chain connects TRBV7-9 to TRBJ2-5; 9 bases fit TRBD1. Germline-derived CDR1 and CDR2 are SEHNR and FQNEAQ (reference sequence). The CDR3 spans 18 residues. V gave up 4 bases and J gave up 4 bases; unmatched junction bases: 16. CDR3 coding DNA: TGTGCCAGCAGCTCACTCGACAGGGGGAGGTTCGCCGGAGAGACCCAGTACTTC. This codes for CASSSLDRGRFAGETQYF.

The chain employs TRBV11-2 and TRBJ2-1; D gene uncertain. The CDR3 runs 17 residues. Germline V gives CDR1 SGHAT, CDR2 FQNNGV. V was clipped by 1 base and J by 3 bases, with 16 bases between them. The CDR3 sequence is CASSLALRPAVYNEQFF. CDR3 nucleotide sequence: TGTGCCAGCAGCTTAGCTCTCCGCCCGGCGGTCTACAATGAGCAGTTCTTC.

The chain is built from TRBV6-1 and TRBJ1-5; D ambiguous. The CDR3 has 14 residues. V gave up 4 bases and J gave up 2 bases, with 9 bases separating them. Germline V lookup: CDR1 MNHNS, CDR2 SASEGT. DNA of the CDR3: TGTGCCAGCAGTGCGACTTTGGGCAATCAGCCCCAGCATTTT. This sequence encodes CASSATLGNQPQHF.

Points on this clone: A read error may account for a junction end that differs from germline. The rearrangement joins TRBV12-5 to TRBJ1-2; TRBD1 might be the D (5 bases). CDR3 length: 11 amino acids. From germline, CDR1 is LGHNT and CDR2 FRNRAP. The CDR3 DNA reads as TGTGCTAGTGGTCCCCGGCAGGGCCAGATCTTC. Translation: CASGPRQGQIF.

This CDR3 reads CASSLMASGSTDTQYF. The CDR3 bases are TGTGCCAGCAGCTTAATGGCTAGCGGGTCCACAGATACGCAGTATTTT. The chain employs TRBV7-3 and TRBJ2-3, with TRBD2 matching 8 bases. CDR1 SGHTA and CDR2 FQGTGA come from the germline V gene. The V segment lost 1 base and the J segment 2 bases; nucleotides outside the gene matches: 5. The length of the CDR3 is 16 residues. The entire variable domain, with the rest obtained from reference TRBV7-3 and TRBJ2-3, is as follows: GAGVSQTPSNKVTEKGKYVELRCDPISGHTALYWYRQSLGQGPEFLIYFQGTGAADDSGLPNDRFFAVRPEGSVSTLKIQRTERGDSAVYLCASSLMASGSTDTQYFGPGTRLTVL.

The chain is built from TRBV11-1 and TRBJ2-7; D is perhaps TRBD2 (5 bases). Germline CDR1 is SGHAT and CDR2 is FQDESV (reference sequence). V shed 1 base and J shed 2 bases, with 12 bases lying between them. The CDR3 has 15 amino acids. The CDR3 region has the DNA TGTGCCAGCAGCTTAGATGGTGCGGGCCCCTACGAGCAGTACTTC. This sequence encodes CASSLDGAGPYEQYF.

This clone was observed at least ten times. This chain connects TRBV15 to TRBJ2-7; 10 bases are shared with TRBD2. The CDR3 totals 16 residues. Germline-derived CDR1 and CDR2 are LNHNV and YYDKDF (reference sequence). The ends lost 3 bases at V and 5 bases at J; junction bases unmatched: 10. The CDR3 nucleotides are TGTGCCACCAGCAGGGGGTGGGCTAGCGGGAGCCACGAGCAGTACTTC. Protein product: CATSRGWASGSHEQYF.

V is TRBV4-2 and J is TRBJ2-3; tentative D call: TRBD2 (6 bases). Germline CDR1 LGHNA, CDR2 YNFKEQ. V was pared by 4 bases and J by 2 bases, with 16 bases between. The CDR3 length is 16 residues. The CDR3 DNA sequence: TGTGCCAGCAGCCTCGGCTTGCGGGGAGCCACAGATACGCAGTATTTT. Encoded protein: CASSLGLRGATDTQYF.

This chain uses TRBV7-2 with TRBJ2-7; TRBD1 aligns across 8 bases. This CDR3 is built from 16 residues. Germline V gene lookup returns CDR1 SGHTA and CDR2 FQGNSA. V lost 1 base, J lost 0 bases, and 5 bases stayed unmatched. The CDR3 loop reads CASSLVWTGSSYEQYF. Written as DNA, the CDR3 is TGTGCCAGCAGCTTAGTATGGACAGGGAGCTCCTACGAGCAGTACTTC.

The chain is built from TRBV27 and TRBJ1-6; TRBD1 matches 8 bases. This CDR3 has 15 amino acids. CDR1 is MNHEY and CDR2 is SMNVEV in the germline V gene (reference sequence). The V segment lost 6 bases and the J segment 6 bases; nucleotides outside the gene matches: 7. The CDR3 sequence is CASSLGTGPNSPLHF. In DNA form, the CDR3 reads TGTGCCAGCAGCCTCGGGACAGGACCTAATTCACCCCTCCACTTT.

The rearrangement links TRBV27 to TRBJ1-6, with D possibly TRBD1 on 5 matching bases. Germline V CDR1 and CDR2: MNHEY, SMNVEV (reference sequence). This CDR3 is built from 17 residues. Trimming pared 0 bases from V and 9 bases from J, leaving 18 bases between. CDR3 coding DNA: TGTGCCAGCAGTTTATCAGCCGCGGGACGGTTCGCTTCACCCCTCCACTTT. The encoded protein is CASSLSAAGRFASPLHF.

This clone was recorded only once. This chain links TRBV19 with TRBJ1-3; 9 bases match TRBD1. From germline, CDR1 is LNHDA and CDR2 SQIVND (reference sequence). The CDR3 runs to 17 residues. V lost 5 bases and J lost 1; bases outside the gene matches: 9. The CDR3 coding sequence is TGTGCCAGTAGTTTGGACAGGGGTCCTCGTTCTGGAAACACCATATATTTT. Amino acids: CASSLDRGPRSGNTIYF.

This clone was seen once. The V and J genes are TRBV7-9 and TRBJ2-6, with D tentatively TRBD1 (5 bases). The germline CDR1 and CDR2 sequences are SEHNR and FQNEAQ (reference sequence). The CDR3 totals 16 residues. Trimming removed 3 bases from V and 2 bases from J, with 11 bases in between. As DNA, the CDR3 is TGTGCCAGCAGCTTCCCAGGGTTCACTGGGGCCAACGTCCTGACTTTC. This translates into CASSFPGFTGANVLTF.